The clone carrying this TCR beta chain has a single count. This record comes from a study of T cell changes during pregnancy in multiple sclerosis. Repertoires were generated with immunoSEQ multiplex PCR, while TCRdb's copy carries only in-frame clones and drops some. The sample has fewer than 85,000 clones, about 94% seen once. This CDR3 is 14 amino acids long. Unmatched junction bases numbered 8, after V lost 6 bases and J lost 6 bases. Germline V CDR1 and CDR2: SNHLY, FYNNEI. The chain combines TRBV2 with TRBJ1-2, with TRBD1 identical over 9 bases. The TCR originated in a female donor with multiple sclerosis, enrolled in a pregnancy study. The source material was peripheral blood, sampled in the third trimester of pregnancy. CDR3 region: CASRGDRARHGYTF. The CDR3 DNA is TGTGCCAGCAGGGGGGACAGGGCGAGGCATGGCTACACCTTC.